This T cell receptor (beta chain) comes out of a study of T cell changes during pregnancy in multiple sclerosis. Germline assignment: CDR1 MGHRA and CDR2 YSYEKL. With 0 bases clipped from V and 6 bases from J, the junction kept 7 bases outside the gene matches. The CDR3 length is 16 residues. The table came from immunoSEQ multiplex PCR; TCRdb's copy has only in-frame clones and leaves some out. The sample lists about 60,000 clones, about 90% seen once, with about 0.5% in the top ten. The TCR comes from a female donor in good health, enrolled as a control in a pregnancy study. The chain has TRBV4-1 and TRBJ1-4, with 7 bases fitting TRBD1. The specimen was CD4+ T cells from peripheral blood mononuclear cells, collected after pregnancy. The CDR3 protein is CASSQDQRGQHEKLFF. The CDR3 bases are TGCGCCAGCAGCCAAGATCAGAGGGGGCAGCATGAAAAACTGTTTTTT.